This T cell receptor beta chain was recorded in a study of graft-versus-host responses after intestinal transplantation. Profiled with immunoSEQ multiplex PCR; TCRdb holds only in-frame clones, not every one. The sample includes about 14,000 clones, 25% to 30% of them seen just once. The V segment lost 1 base and the J segment 9 bases; nucleotides outside the gene matches: 9. The CDR3 is 15 amino acids. From germline, CDR1 is LNHDA and CDR2 SQIVND (reference sequence). The V gene is TRBV19, the J gene TRBJ2-1; TRBD2 aligns across 7 bases. This sequence was found in a human patient who received an intestinal transplant. The specimen was alloreactive CD4+ T cells from a mixed lymphocyte reaction culture, collected before intestinal transplant. Subset meaning: CFSE-low proliferating T cells sorted from roughly 6-day pre-transplant mixed lymphocyte reaction (GvH or HvG direction). The CDR3 is CASSIATGGLGEQFF. CDR3 in DNA: TGTGCCAGTAGTATAGCCACGGGAGGACTGGGTGAGCAGTTCTTC.